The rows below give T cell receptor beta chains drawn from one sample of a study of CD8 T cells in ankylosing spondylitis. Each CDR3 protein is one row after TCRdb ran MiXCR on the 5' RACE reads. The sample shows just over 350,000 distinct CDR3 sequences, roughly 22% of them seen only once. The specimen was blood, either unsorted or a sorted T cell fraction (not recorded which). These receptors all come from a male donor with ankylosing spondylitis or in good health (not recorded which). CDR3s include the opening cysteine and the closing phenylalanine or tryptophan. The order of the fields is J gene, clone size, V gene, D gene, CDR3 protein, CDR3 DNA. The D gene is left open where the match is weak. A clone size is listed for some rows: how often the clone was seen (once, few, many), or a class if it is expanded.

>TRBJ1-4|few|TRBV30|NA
CALSDIGEKLFF
TGTGCCCTATCGGACATAGGGGAAAAACTGTTTTTT
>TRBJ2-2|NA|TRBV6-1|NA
CAGGGRDTGELFF
TGTGCCGGGGGGGGCCGGGACACCGGGGAGCTGTTTTTT
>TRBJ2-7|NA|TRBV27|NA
CATTDSQYEQYF
TGTGCCACCACGGACAGTCAGTACGAGCAGTACTTC
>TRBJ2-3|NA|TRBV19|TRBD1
CASRRTGLPDTQYF
TGTGCCAGTAGAAGGACAGGGCTCCCAGATACGCAGTATTTT
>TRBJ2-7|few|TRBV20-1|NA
CSASRQGSYEQYF
TGCAGTGCTAGTAGACAAGGCTCCTACGAGCAGTACTTC
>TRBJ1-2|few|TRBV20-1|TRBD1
CSAREQGVGYGYTF
TGCAGTGCTAGAGAGCAGGGGGTTGGCTATGGCTACACCTTC
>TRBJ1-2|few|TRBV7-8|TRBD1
CASSLVGQGSNYGYTF
TGTGCCAGCAGCTTAGTGGGACAGGGATCTAACTATGGCTACACCTTC
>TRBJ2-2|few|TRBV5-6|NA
CASSLGARRNTGELFF
TGTGCCAGCAGCTTGGGAGCGAGAAGGAACACCGGGGAGCTGTTTTTT
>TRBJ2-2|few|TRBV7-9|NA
CASSLNRETGELFF
TGTGCCAGCAGCTTAAATCGTGAGACCGGGGAGCTGTTTTTT
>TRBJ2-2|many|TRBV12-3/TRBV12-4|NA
CASSPQGIYDGELFF
TGTGCCAGCAGTCCCCAGGGAATCTATGACGGGGAGCTGTTTTTT
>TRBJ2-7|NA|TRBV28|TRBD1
CASSPNPDRGYEQYF
TGTGCCAGCAGTCCCAATCCGGACAGGGGGTACGAGCAGTACTTC
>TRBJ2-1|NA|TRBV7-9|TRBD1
CASISRWDRGYNEQFF
TGTGCCAGCATCTCCCGGTGGGACAGGGGATACAATGAGCAGTTCTTC
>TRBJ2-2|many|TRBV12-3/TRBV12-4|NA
CASSGITGELFF
TGTGCCAGCAGCGGAATAACCGGGGAGCTGTTTTTT
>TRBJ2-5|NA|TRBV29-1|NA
CSVLQGGPETQYF
TGCAGCGTCCTCCAGGGGGGTCCAGAGACCCAGTACTTC
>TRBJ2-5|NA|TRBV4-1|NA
CASSQGVGALQETQYF
TGCGCCAGCAGCCAAGGAGTTGGAGCATTACAAGAGACCCAGTACTTC
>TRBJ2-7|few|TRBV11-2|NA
CASSFPDQSIYWGSYEQYF
TGTGCCAGCAGCTTCCCGGATCAGAGCATCTACTGGGGCTCCTACGAGCAGTACTTC
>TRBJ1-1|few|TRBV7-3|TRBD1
CASSLTGASTEAFF
TGTGCCAGCAGTCTCACAGGGGCGAGCACTGAAGCTTTCTTT
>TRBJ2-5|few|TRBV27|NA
CASSLGEGAQETQYF
TGTGCCAGCAGTTTAGGGGAGGGGGCTCAAGAGACCCAGTACTTC
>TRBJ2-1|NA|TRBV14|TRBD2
CASSQGLAGALGLNEQFF
TGTGCCAGCAGCCAAGGACTAGCGGGGGCCCTCGGGTTGAATGAGCAGTTCTTC
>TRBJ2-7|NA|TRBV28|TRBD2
CASSLTAGVYSSTTSEQYF
TGTGCCAGCAGTTTAACGGCGGGGGTATACTCAAGTACTACGAGCGAGCAGTACTTC
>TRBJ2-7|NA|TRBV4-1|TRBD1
CASSQDRGKSYEQYF
TGCGCCAGCAGCCAAGACAGGGGGAAATCTTACGAGCAGTACTTC
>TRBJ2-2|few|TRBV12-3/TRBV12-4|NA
CASLGGANTGELFF
TGTGCCAGCTTAGGCGGAGCGAACACCGGGGAGCTGTTTTTT
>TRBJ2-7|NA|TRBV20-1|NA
CSARDLVQTESYEQYF
TGCAGTGCTAGAGATCTTGTCCAGACAGAATCCTACGAGCAGTACTTC
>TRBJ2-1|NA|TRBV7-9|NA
CASSPLADEQFF
TGTGCCAGCAGCCCATTGGCGGATGAGCAGTTCTTC
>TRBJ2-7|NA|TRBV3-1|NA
CASSQGGQSYEQYF
TGTGCCAGCAGCCAAGGCGGTCAGTCCTACGAGCAGTACTTC
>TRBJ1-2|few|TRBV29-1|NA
CSVGRKNGYTF
TGCAGCGTAGGACGGAAAAATGGCTACACCTTC
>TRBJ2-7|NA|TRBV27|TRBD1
CASRWGTGTYEQYF
TGTGCCAGCAGGTGGGGGACAGGGACCTACGAGCAGTACTTC
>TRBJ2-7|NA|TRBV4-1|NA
CVSSKGSSYEQYF
TGCGTCAGCAGCAAGGGCAGCTCCTACGAGCAGTACTTC
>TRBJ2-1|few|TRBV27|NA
CASANRGGLYNEQFF
TGTGCCAGCGCCAATCGTGGGGGACTTTACAATGAGCAGTTCTTC
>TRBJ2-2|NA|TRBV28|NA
CASSLFQRGGGELFF
TGTGCCAGCAGTTTATTCCAAAGGGGAGGCGGGGAGCTGTTTTTT
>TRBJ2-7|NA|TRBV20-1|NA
CSARSRVYEQYF
TGCAGTGCTAGATCCCGGGTTTACGAGCAGTACTTC
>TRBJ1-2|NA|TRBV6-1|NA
CASSQSPTATYGYTF
TGTGCCAGCAGCCAGAGCCCGACAGCTACCTATGGCTACACCTTC
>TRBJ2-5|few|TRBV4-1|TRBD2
CASSQEAGGHFETQYF
TGCGCCAGCAGCCAAGAAGCGGGGGGGCATTTTGAGACCCAGTACTTC
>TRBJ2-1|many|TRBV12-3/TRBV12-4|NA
CASRAGTGYNEQFF
TGTGCCAGCAGGGCCGGGACCGGCTACAATGAGCAGTTCTTC
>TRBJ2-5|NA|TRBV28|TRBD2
CASSFFNQRGGQETQYF
TGTGCCAGCAGTTTTTTCAACCAGCGGGGGGGGCAAGAGACCCAGTACTTC
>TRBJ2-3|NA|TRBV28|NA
CASSFEAQRDTLGGDTQYF
TGTGCCAGCAGTTTTGAGGCGCAGCGGGACACCCTCGGGGGAGATACGCAGTATTTT
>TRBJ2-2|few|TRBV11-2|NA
CASSLGLLSMEGTGELFF
TGTGCCAGCAGCCTCGGGCTTTTGTCTATGGAAGGGACCGGGGAGCTGTTTTTT
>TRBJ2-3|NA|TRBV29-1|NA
CSVELDGPDTQYF
TGCAGCGTTGAATTGGATGGCCCAGATACGCAGTATTTT
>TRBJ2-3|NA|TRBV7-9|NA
CASRLSADTQYF
TGTGCCAGCAGGCTCTCAGCAGATACGCAGTATTTT
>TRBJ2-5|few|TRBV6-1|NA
CASRPGTQETQYF
TGTGCCAGCAGGCCCGGGACCCAAGAGACCCAGTACTTC
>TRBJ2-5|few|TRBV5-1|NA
CASSYGQFLDQETQYF
TGCGCCAGCAGCTATGGACAGTTTTTGGATCAAGAGACCCAGTACTTC
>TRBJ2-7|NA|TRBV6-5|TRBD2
CASSYSRLAGALYEQYF
TGTGCCAGCAGTTACTCGAGGCTAGCGGGGGCCTTATACGAGCAGTACTTC
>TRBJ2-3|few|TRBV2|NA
CASSDAGARQYF
TGTGCCAGCAGCGACGCGGGGGCGCGGCAGTATTTT
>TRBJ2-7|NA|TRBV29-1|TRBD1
CSAEGTGGRNEQYF
TGCAGCGCCGAAGGGACAGGGGGTAGGAACGAGCAGTACTTC
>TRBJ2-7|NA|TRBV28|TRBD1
CASSLWVGQSYEQYF
TGTGCCAGCAGTTTATGGGTGGGACAGTCCTACGAGCAGTACTTC
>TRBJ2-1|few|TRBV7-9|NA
CASSLTGISDNEQFF
TGTGCCAGCAGCCTTACAGGGATTTCCGACAATGAGCAGTTCTTC